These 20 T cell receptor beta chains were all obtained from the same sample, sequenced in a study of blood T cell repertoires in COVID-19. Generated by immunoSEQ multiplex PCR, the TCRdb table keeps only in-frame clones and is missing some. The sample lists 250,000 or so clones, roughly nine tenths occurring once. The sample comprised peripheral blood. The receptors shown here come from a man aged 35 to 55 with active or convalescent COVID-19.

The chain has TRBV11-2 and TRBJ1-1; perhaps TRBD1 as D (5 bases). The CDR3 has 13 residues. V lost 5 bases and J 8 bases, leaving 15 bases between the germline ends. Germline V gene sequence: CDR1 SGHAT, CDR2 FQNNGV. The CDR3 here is CASSPGAGKEAFF. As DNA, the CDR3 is TGTGCCAGCAGCCCCGGCGCAGGGAAGGAAGCTTTCTTT.

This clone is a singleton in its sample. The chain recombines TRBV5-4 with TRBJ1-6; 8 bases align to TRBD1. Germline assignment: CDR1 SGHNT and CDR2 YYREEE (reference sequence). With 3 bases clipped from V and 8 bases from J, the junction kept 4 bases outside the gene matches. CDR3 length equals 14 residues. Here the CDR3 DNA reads TGTGCCAGCAGCTGGACAGGGACGCATTCACCCCTCCACTTT. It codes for CASSWTGTHSPLHF.

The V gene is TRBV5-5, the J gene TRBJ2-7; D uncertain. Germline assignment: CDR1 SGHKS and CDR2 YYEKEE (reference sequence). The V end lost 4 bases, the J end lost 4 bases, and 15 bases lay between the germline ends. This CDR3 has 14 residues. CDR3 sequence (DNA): TGTGCCAGCAGCCTTGGTCGGGTTTCGTACGAGCAGTACTTC. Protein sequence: CASSLGRVSYEQYF.

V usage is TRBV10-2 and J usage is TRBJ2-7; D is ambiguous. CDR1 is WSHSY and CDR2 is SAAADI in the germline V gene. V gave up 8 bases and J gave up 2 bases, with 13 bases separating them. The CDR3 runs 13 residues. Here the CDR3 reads CASSESPAYEQYF. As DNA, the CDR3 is TGCGCCAGCTCCGAGAGTCCTGCCTACGAGCAGTACTTC.

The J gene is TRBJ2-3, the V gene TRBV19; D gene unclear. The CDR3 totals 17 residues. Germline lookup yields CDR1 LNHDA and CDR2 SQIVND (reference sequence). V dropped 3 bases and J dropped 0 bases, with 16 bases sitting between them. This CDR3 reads CASSISFQPASTDTQYF. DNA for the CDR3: TGTGCCAGTAGTATTAGTTTCCAACCCGCTAGCACAGATACGCAGTATTTT.

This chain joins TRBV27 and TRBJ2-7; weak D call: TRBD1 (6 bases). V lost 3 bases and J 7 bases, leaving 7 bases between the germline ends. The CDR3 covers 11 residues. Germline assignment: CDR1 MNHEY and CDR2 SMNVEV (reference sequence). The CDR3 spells CASSFTGEQYF. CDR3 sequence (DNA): TGTGCCAGCAGTTTCACAGGGGAGCAGTACTTC.

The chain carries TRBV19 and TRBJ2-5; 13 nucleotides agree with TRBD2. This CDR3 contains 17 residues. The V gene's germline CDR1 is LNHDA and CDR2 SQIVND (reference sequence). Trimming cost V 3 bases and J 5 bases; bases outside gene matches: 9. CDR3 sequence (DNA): TGTGCCAGTAGTATCGGACTAGCGGGAGAACCGGAGGAGACCCAGTACTTC. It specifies CASSIGLAGEPEETQYF.

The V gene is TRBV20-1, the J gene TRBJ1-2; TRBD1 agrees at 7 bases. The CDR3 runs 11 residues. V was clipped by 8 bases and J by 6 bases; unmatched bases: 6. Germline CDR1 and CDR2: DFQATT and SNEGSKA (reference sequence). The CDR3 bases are TGCAGTTGGACAGGCGGAAATGGCTACACCTTC. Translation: CSWTGGNGYTF.

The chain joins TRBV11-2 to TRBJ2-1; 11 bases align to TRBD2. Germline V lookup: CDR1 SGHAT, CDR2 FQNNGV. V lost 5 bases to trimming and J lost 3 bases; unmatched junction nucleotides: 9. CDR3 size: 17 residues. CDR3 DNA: TGTGCCAGCAGCACTGGGGGTACTAGCGGGGGCTACAATGAGCAGTTCTTC. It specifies CASSTGGTSGGYNEQFF.

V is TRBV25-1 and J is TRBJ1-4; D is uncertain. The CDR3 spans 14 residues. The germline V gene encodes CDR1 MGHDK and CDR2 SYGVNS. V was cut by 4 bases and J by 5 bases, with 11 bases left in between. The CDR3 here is CASSAWPRNEKLFF. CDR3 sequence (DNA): TGTGCCAGCAGTGCTTGGCCGAGGAATGAAAAACTGTTTTTT.

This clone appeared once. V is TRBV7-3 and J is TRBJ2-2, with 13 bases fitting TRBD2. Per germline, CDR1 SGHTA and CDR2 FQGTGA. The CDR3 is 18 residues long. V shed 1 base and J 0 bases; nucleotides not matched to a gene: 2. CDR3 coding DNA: TGTGCCAGCAGCTTAATGGGGACTAGCGGGACGAACACCGGGGAGCTGTTTTTT. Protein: CASSLMGTSGTNTGELFF.

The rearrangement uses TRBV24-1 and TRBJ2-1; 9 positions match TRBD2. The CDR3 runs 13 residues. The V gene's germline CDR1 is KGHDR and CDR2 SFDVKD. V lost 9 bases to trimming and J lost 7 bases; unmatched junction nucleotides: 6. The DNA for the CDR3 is TGTGCCACCGGGTGGCGGGGGGGAAATGAGCAGTTCTTC. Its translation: CATGWRGGNEQFF.

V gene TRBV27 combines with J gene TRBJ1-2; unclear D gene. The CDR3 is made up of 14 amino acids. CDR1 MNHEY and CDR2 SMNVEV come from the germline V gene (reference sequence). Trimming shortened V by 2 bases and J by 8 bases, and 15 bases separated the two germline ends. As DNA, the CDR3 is TGTGCCAGCAGTTTAAACGTCGGGGTCGGAGGCTACACCTTC. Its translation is CASSLNVGVGGYTF.

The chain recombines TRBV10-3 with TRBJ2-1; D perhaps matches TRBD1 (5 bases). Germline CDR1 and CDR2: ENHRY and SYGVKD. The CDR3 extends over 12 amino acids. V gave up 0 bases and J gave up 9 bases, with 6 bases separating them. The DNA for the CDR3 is TGTGCCATCAGTGAGTCAAGGGGTGAGCAGTTCTTC. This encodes CAISESRGEQFF.

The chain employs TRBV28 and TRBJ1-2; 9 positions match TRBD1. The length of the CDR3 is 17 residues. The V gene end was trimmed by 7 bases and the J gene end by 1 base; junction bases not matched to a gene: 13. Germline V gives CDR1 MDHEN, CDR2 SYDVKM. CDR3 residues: CASTDTGTGHVNYGYTF. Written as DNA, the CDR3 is TGTGCCAGCACCGACACCGGGACAGGGCACGTTAACTATGGCTACACCTTC.

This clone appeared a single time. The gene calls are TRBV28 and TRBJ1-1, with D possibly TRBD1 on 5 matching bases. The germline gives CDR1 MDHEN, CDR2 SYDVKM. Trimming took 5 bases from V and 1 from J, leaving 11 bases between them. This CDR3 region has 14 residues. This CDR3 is CASSPQDRNTEAFF. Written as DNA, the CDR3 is TGTGCCAGCAGTCCCCAAGACAGGAACACTGAAGCTTTCTTT.

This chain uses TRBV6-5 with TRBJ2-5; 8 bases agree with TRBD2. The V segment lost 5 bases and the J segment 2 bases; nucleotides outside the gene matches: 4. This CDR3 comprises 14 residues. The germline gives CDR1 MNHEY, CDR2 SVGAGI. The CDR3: CASSPAGAQETQYF. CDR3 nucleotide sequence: TGTGCCAGCAGTCCAGCGGGGGCACAAGAGACCCAGTACTTC.

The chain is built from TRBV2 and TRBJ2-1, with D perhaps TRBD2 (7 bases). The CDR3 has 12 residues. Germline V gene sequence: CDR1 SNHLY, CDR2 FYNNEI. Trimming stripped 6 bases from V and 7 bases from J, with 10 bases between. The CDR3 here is CASSKGGNEQFF. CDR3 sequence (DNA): TGTGCCAGCAGCAAGGGGGGGAATGAGCAGTTCTTC.

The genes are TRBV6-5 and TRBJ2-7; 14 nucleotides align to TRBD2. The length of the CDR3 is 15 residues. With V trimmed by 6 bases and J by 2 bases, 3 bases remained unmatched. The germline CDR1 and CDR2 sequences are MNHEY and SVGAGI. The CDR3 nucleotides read TGTGCCAGCAGCCGACTAGCGGGAGGGCCCTACGAGCAGTACTTC. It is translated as CASSRLAGGPYEQYF.

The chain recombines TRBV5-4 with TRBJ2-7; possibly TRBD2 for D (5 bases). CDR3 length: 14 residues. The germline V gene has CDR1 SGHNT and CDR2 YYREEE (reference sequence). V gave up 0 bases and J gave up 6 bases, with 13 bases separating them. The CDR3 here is CASSLAGKGGEQYF. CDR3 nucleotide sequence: TGTGCCAGCAGCTTGGCCGGGAAGGGCGGCGAGCAGTACTTC.